The next 8 T cell receptor beta chains were all read from a single sample in a study of PD-1 blockade in mismatch repair-deficient tumors. Sequencing used immunoSEQ multiplex PCR; TCRdb keeps in-frame clones, though not all of them. This table has thousands of clones, roughly 79% appearing once. Indicated time point: archival surgical resection tumor tissue. Sequencing was performed on primary tumor tissue, taken from a patient treated with pembrolizumab. The receptors originated from an adult with mismatch repair-deficient cancer.

This clone was observed a single time. This sequence joins TRBV7-2 and TRBJ1-5; 8 positions agree with TRBD1. J was trimmed by 0 bases and V by 5 bases; bases with no gene match: 6. The CDR3 consists of 16 residues. Germline V gives CDR1 SGHTA, CDR2 FQGNSA. The chain's CDR3 is CASSPQGAPSNQPQHF. The CDR3 nucleotides read TGTGCCAGCAGCCCTCAGGGGGCGCCTAGCAATCAGCCCCAGCATTTT.

This clone has only a few counts. The rearrangement joins TRBV6-1 to TRBJ2-1; TRBD2 matches at 8 bases. The V gene's germline CDR1 is MNHNS and CDR2 SASEGT. V was pared by 4 bases and J by 2 bases, with 4 bases of the junction left unmatched. The CDR3 is 15 amino acids. CDR3 in DNA: TGTGCCAGCAGTGTCGTAGCGGGAACCTACAATGAGCAGTTCTTC. It encodes CASSVVAGTYNEQFF.

Only a few counts were recorded for this clone. This chain joins TRBV7-2 and TRBJ1-1; D is unclear. The CDR3 spans 14 residues. Germline assignment: CDR1 SGHTA and CDR2 FQGNSA. V lost 1 base and J 4 bases, leaving 10 bases between the germline ends. CDR3 nucleotides: TGTGCCAGCAGCTTAGGGTGGGGAGGCACTGAAGCTTTCTTT. It is translated as CASSLGWGGTEAFF. The variable domain in full, completed from reference TRBV7-2 and TRBJ1-1, reads GAGVSQSPSNKVTEKGKDVELRCDPISGHTALYWYRQSLGQGLEFLIYFQGNSAPDKSGLPSDRFSAERTGGSVSTLTIQRTQQEDSAVYLCASSLGWGGTEAFFGQGTRLTVV.

The chain recombines TRBV7-8 with TRBJ1-5; 8 nucleotides match TRBD1. From germline, CDR1 is SGHVS and CDR2 FQNEAQ. There are 13 residues in the CDR3. The ends lost 8 bases at V and 6 bases at J; junction bases unmatched: 6. The CDR3: CASGAGGFQPQHF. The CDR3 DNA follows: TGTGCCAGCGGGGCAGGGGGCTTTCAGCCCCAGCATTTT.

The rearrangement links TRBV28 to TRBJ1-4; the D gene is possibly TRBD1 (5 bases). CDR1 and CDR2 from the germline V gene are MDHEN and SYDVKM. V was trimmed by 1 base and J by 4 bases, leaving 19 bases between them. The CDR3 sequence is 18 residues long. CDR3 sequence: CASSLSGTGRGLNEKLFF. The CDR3 DNA reads TGTGCCAGCAGTTTATCGGGAACTGGAAGGGGACTTAATGAAAAACTGTTTTTT.

The V and J genes are TRBV5-1 and TRBJ2-7, with 10 bases identical to TRBD2. The germline V gene encodes CDR1 SGHRS and CDR2 YFSETQ. This CDR3 spans 15 amino acids. Trimming at V came to 6 bases and at J to 4 bases, leaving 10 bases not matched to a gene. As DNA, the CDR3 is TGCGCCAGCACAATTTCCGGGACTAGCGTGTACGAGCAGTACTTC. Amino acids: CASTISGTSVYEQYF.

The CDR3 is CSGGTSGSTDTQYF. The CDR3 DNA reads TGCAGCGGGGGGACTAGCGGTAGCACAGATACGCAGTATTTT. This chain joins TRBV29-1 and TRBJ2-3; 11 bases match TRBD2. The CDR3 is made up of 14 amino acids. V lost 7 bases, J lost 0 bases, and 3 bases stayed unmatched. Germline V gene data show CDR1 as SQVTM and CDR2 as ANQGSEA.

J is TRBJ1-1 and V is TRBV5-1; 7 bases agree with TRBD1. CDR1 and CDR2 from the germline V gene are SGHRS and YFSETQ. J lost 5 bases, V lost 2 bases, and 3 bases had no gene match. The CDR3 spans 13 residues. CDR3 region: CASSFEGATEAFF. The DNA of the CDR3 is TGCGCCAGCAGCTTTGAGGGGGCGACTGAAGCTTTCTTT.